These 9 T cell receptor beta chains originate from one sample sequenced in a study of T cells after somatic rescue of genetic block (TCRdb year 2020). The library came from the immunoSEQ multiplex PCR assay. Sourced from immuneACCESS, this table was stored by TCRdb with only in-frame sequences that have V and J called. A share of the clones is absent; for the studies checked, an unresolved V gene accounts for under half, and the remainder has no known explanation. This sample lists some 14,000 clones; over 65% were detected once. The ten largest clones represent more than 20% of the sample. The sequenced material came from peripheral blood mononuclear cells (PBMCs). Receptors were obtained from a boy younger than 18.

The rearrangement uses TRBV15 and TRBJ2-1, with D tentatively TRBD2 (5 bases). CDR3 length: 12 residues. V was pared by 1 base and J by 7 bases, with 5 bases between. From germline, CDR1 is LNHNV and CDR2 YYDKDF (reference sequence). CDR3 amino acids: CATSRAGNEQFF. The DNA of the CDR3 is TGTGCCACCAGCAGAGCGGGGAATGAGCAGTTCTTC.

V is TRBV18 and J is TRBJ1-3; no clear D. This CDR3 spans 15 amino acids. V gave up 2 bases and J gave up 1 base, with 9 bases separating them. Germline V gives CDR1 KGHSH, CDR2 LQKENI. CDR3 nucleotides: TGTGCCAGCTCACCATCTAGCGTATCTGGAAACACCATATATTTT. Translating it yields CASSPSSVSGNTIYF.

V is TRBV4-1 and J is TRBJ2-2; the match to TRBD1 covers 12 bases. Germline CDR1 and CDR2: MGHRA and YSYEKL. V was pared by 10 bases and J by 6 bases, with 6 bases of the junction left unmatched. The CDR3 sequence is 14 residues long. CDR3 sequence (DNA): TGCGCCACCGCGGGACAGGGGGCGGCCGGGGAGCTGTTTTTT. Translated, it gives CATAGQGAAGELFF.

This chain uses TRBV28 with TRBJ1-1; D gene ambiguous. CDR1 and CDR2 from the germline V gene are MDHEN and SYDVKM. This CDR3 is built from 12 residues. Trimming removed 6 bases at V and 5 bases at J, with 10 bases between. This CDR3 is CASRPGWTEAFF. CDR3 DNA: TGTGCCAGCAGGCCGGGATGGACTGAAGCTTTCTTT.

This clone came up a few times. The rearrangement uses TRBV9 and TRBJ1-6, with 8 positions matching TRBD1. This CDR3 has 16 residues. V dropped 4 bases and J dropped 3; count of bases not matched to a gene: 6. Germline CDR1 SGDLS, CDR2 YYNGEE. The CDR3 is CASSPRTGNYNSPLHF. As DNA, the CDR3 is TGTGCCAGCAGCCCTCGGACAGGGAACTATAATTCACCCCTCCACTTT.

The V gene is TRBV7-3, the J gene TRBJ2-7; maybe TRBD2 (6 bases). The CDR3 sequence is 15 residues long. With 5 bases removed from V and 0 bases from J, the gap between germline ends came to 14 bases. Germline assignment: CDR1 SGHTA and CDR2 FQGTGA. CDR3 nucleotide sequence: TGTGCCAGCAGCGTTCTCCCCGGGGGCTCCTACGAGCAGTACTTC. This translates into CASSVLPGGSYEQYF. Drawing the rest from reference TRBV7-3 and TRBJ2-7, the complete variable domain is GAGVSQTPSNKVTEKGKYVELRCDPISGHTALYWYRQSLGQGPEFLIYFQGTGAADDSGLPNDRFFAVRPEGSVSTLKIQRTERGDSAVYLCASSVLPGGSYEQYFGPGTRLTVT.

V and J are TRBV5-1 and TRBJ2-1; D might be TRBD1 or TRBD2, each matching 5 bases. Germline values: CDR1 SGHRS, CDR2 YFSETQ. The CDR3 runs 14 residues. V shed 5 bases and J shed 10 bases, with 19 bases lying between them. The DNA for the CDR3 is TGCGCCAGCAGTCCCGAGGCTGGGGGACGGGAGCAGTTCTTC. The encoded protein is CASSPEAGGREQFF.

This rearrangement joins TRBV7-8 to TRBJ2-3; no clear D. The germline CDR1 and CDR2 sequences are SGHVS and FQNEAQ. V was trimmed by 0 bases and J by 6 bases, leaving 13 bases between them. The CDR3 has 15 residues. In DNA form, the CDR3 reads TGTGCCAGCAGCTTAGCAGGGCGGTCCTCGGATACGCAGTATTTT. Translated: CASSLAGRSSDTQYF.

This clone was picked up a small number of times. The rearrangement links TRBV18 to TRBJ1-1, with TRBD1 matching over 9 bases. Germline V gene lookup returns CDR1 KGHSH and CDR2 LQKENI. The CDR3 loop spans 14 amino acids. V dropped 1 base and J dropped 3; count of bases not matched to a gene: 0. The CDR3 is CASSPRQGDTEAFF. CDR3 bases: TGTGCCAGCTCACCACGACAGGGGGACACTGAAGCTTTCTTT.